This is a list of T cell receptor beta chains from one sample in a study of T cell repertoires in cytomegalovirus infection. TCRdb fed the reads into MiXCR, producing one record per CDR3 protein. The sample holds approximately 750,000 distinct CDR3 sequences; 35% to 45% are singletons and the top ten take around 2.8%. The sequencing sample was made of PBMCs. All receptors derive from a human donor in good health (CMV status not recorded). Some clones in this sample may be carry-over from other donors' samples. Each CDR3 is given with its conserved first and last residue. A D gene is named only where the DNA matches it firmly. Clone size is given for some rows only: seen once, a few or many times, or a class if the clone is expanded.

j_gene: TRBJ1-2; d_gene: TRBD1; len: 15; v_gene: TRBV28; abundance: many; CDR3aa: CASSSPRQGDYGYTF; CDR3nt: TGTGCCAGCAGTTCACCCCGACAGGGTGACTATGGCTACACCTTC
j_gene: TRBJ2-5; d_gene: .; len: 19; v_gene: TRBV7-9; abundance: few; CDR3aa: CASSFLGSITWDDQETQYF; CDR3nt: TGTGCCAGCAGCTTTTTAGGCAGTATTACCTGGGACGACCAAGAGACCCAGTACTTC
j_gene: TRBJ2-2; d_gene: .; len: 15; v_gene: TRBV7-9; abundance: .; CDR3aa: CASSLWRRDTGELFF; CDR3nt: TGTGCCAGCAGCTTATGGAGGAGGGACACCGGGGAGCTGTTTTTT
j_gene: TRBJ2-1; d_gene: TRBD1; len: 14; v_gene: TRBV20-1; abundance: .; CDR3aa: CSAAHLTGHDEQFF; CDR3nt: TGCAGTGCTGCACATCTGACAGGGCACGATGAGCAGTTCTTC
j_gene: TRBJ2-1; d_gene: TRBD2; len: 16; v_gene: TRBV7-8; abundance: few; CDR3aa: CASSFRASGGQNEQFF; CDR3nt: TGTGCCAGCAGCTTCAGGGCTAGCGGGGGGCAAAATGAGCAGTTCTTC
j_gene: TRBJ2-3; d_gene: TRBD2; len: 21; v_gene: TRBV7-8; abundance: .; CDR3aa: CASSLAPTSGRARIPQDTQYF; CDR3nt: TGTGCCAGCAGCTTAGCTCCCACTAGCGGGAGGGCCCGTATTCCCCAAGATACGCAGTATTTT
j_gene: TRBJ2-1; d_gene: .; len: 14; v_gene: TRBV6-5; abundance: .; CDR3aa: CASSYSNLGDEQFF; CDR3nt: TGTGCCAGCAGTTACAGTAACCTCGGGGATGAGCAGTTCTTC
j_gene: TRBJ2-5; d_gene: TRBD1; len: 16; v_gene: TRBV5-5; abundance: .; CDR3aa: CASSLGSTGGKETQYF; CDR3nt: TGTGCCAGCAGCTTGGGTTCGACAGGGGGCAAGGAGACCCAGTACTTC
j_gene: TRBJ1-6; d_gene: TRBD1; len: 17; v_gene: TRBV20-1; abundance: .; CDR3aa: CSARGGSGTGVNSPLHF; CDR3nt: TGCAGTGCTAGGGGCGGTTCCGGGACAGGGGTTAATTCACCCCTCCACTTT
j_gene: TRBJ2-1; d_gene: TRBD2; len: 15; v_gene: TRBV11-2; abundance: .; CDR3aa: CASSLGVGRGNEQFF; CDR3nt: TGTGCCAGCAGCTTAGGGGTGGGGAGGGGCAATGAGCAGTTCTTC
j_gene: TRBJ1-1; d_gene: TRBD1; len: 13; v_gene: TRBV27; abundance: .; CDR3aa: CASSPGTGVKAFF; CDR3nt: TGTGCCAGCAGTCCTGGGACAGGGGTCAAAGCTTTCTTT
j_gene: TRBJ2-7; d_gene: .; len: 12; v_gene: TRBV2; abundance: .; CDR3aa: CASRAGSYEQYF; CDR3nt: TGTGCCAGCAGGGCGGGTTCCTACGAGCAGTACTTC
j_gene: TRBJ2-3; d_gene: .; len: 20; v_gene: TRBV7-6; abundance: many; CDR3aa: CASSRPGPGLPDSSTDTQYF; CDR3nt: TGTGCCAGCAGCCGCCCAGGACCAGGGTTACCAGACTCTAGCACAGATACGCAGTATTTT
j_gene: TRBJ1-2; d_gene: TRBD1; len: 15; v_gene: TRBV7-2; abundance: many; CDR3aa: CASSSGQGAGYGYTF; CDR3nt: TGTGCCAGCAGCTCGGGACAGGGGGCGGGATATGGCTACACCTTC
j_gene: TRBJ1-1; d_gene: .; len: 17; v_gene: TRBV28; abundance: .; CDR3aa: CASSISHARSPNTEAFF; CDR3nt: TGTGCCAGCAGTATTTCCCACGCACGGAGTCCTAACACTGAAGCTTTCTTT
j_gene: TRBJ2-2; d_gene: .; len: 16; v_gene: TRBV7-3; abundance: .; CDR3aa: CASSFAHSRNTGELFF; CDR3nt: TGTGCCAGCAGCTTTGCCCACAGCAGGAACACCGGGGAGCTGTTTTTT
j_gene: TRBJ1-1; d_gene: .; len: 15; v_gene: TRBV30; abundance: .; CDR3aa: CAWSVGQSWVTEAFF; CDR3nt: TGTGCCTGGAGTGTTGGACAGTCATGGGTCACTGAAGCTTTCTTT
j_gene: TRBJ1-1; d_gene: TRBD1; len: 15; v_gene: TRBV30; abundance: .; CDR3aa: CAWRTGQVMNTDALF; CDR3nt: TGTGCCTGGAGAACGGGACAGGTCATGAACACTGACGCTTTATTT
j_gene: TRBJ1-1; d_gene: .; len: 15; v_gene: TRBV7-2; abundance: few; CDR3aa: CASSPAGARRTEAFF; CDR3nt: TGTGCCAGCAGCCCGGCTGGGGCCCGTAGGACTGAAGCTTTCTTT
j_gene: TRBJ1-4; d_gene: .; len: 16; v_gene: TRBV7-2; abundance: many; CDR3aa: CASSPWGNELGEKLFF; CDR3nt: TGTGCCAGCAGCCCGTGGGGTAACGAATTGGGTGAAAAACTGTTTTTT
j_gene: TRBJ2-6; d_gene: .; len: 17; v_gene: TRBV7-2; abundance: many; CDR3aa: CASSLVRGLGGANVLTF; CDR3nt: TGTGCCAGCAGCTTAGTCCGCGGGCTAGGTGGGGCCAACGTCCTGACTTTC
j_gene: TRBJ1-5; d_gene: .; len: 16; v_gene: TRBV12-3/TRBV12-4; abundance: .; CDR3aa: CASSAYATGSNQPQHF; CDR3nt: TGTGCCAGCAGTGCTTACGCGACAGGTAGCAATCAGCCCCAGCATTTT
j_gene: TRBJ2-1; d_gene: TRBD2; len: 15; v_gene: TRBV12-3/TRBV12-4; abundance: few; CDR3aa: CASRTQREGRWEQFF; CDR3nt: TGTGCCAGCAGAACTCAGCGGGAGGGAAGATGGGAGCAGTTCTTC
j_gene: TRBJ2-7; d_gene: TRBD2; len: 15; v_gene: TRBV6-6; abundance: .; CDR3aa: CASRTLTSGTGEQYF; CDR3nt: TGTGCCAGCAGGACCCTGACTAGCGGGACGGGGGAGCAGTACTTC
j_gene: TRBJ1-5; d_gene: .; len: 16; v_gene: TRBV5-3; abundance: few; CDR3aa: CASRREKQSTNQPQHF; CDR3nt: TGTGCCAGCAGAAGGGAGAAGCAGTCGACCAATCAGCCCCAGCATTTT
j_gene: TRBJ2-5; d_gene: TRBD1; len: 14; v_gene: TRBV7-6; abundance: many; CDR3aa: CASSLRQGQETQYF; CDR3nt: TGTGCCAGCAGCTTACGACAGGGTCAAGAGACCCAGTACTTC
j_gene: TRBJ2-7; d_gene: TRBD1; len: 15; v_gene: TRBV19; abundance: .; CDR3aa: CASSIVGQGAYEQYF; CDR3nt: TGTGCCAGTAGTATTGTCGGACAGGGGGCATACGAGCAGTACTTC
j_gene: TRBJ1-1; d_gene: TRBD1; len: 15; v_gene: TRBV7-8; abundance: many; CDR3aa: CASSPHRGRNTEAFF; CDR3nt: TGTGCCAGCAGCCCCCACAGGGGTCGTAACACTGAAGCTTTCTTT
j_gene: TRBJ1-2; d_gene: .; len: 15; v_gene: TRBV6-5; abundance: few; CDR3aa: CASSYSIIPGSGYTF; CDR3nt: TGTGCCAGCAGTTACTCGATAATTCCCGGGAGTGGCTACACCTTC
j_gene: TRBJ1-6; d_gene: .; len: 14; v_gene: TRBV10-3; abundance: .; CDR3aa: CAIRVGGHNSPLHF; CDR3nt: TGTGCCATCAGGGTGGGGGGTCATAATTCACCCCTCCACTTT
j_gene: TRBJ2-7; d_gene: .; len: 14; v_gene: TRBV6-1; abundance: .; CDR3aa: CASSVGWISYEQYF; CDR3nt: TGTGCCAGCAGTGTCGGATGGATCTCCTACGAGCAGTACTTC
j_gene: TRBJ2-3; d_gene: TRBD1; len: 16; v_gene: TRBV27; abundance: .; CDR3aa: CASSPGTAFYTDTQYF; CDR3nt: TGTGCCAGCAGTCCCGGGACAGCCTTCTACACAGATACGCAGTATTTT
j_gene: TRBJ2-1; d_gene: TRBD2; len: 16; v_gene: TRBV11-2; abundance: .; CDR3aa: CASSPRRASGYNEQFF; CDR3nt: TGTGCCAGCAGTCCCCGGAGGGCTAGCGGCTACAATGAGCAGTTCTTC
j_gene: TRBJ2-4; d_gene: .; len: 13; v_gene: TRBV7-4; abundance: once; CDR3aa: CASKGGDKNIQYF; CDR3nt: TGTGCCAGCAAAGGCGGAGATAAAAACATTCAGTACTTC
j_gene: TRBJ1-4; d_gene: .; len: 15; v_gene: TRBV2; abundance: few; CDR3aa: CASRRMRATNEKLFF; CDR3nt: TGTGCCAGCAGGCGGATGCGGGCAACTAATGAAAAACTGTTTTTT
j_gene: TRBJ2-7; d_gene: TRBD1; len: 13; v_gene: TRBV2; abundance: .; CDR3aa: CASYRDRGGEQYF; CDR3nt: TGTGCCAGCTACCGGGACAGGGGCGGCGAGCAGTACTTC
j_gene: TRBJ2-6; d_gene: TRBD1; len: 17; v_gene: TRBV19; abundance: .; CDR3aa: CASLRGTGVSGANVLTF; CDR3nt: TGTGCCTCATTGCGGGGGACAGGGGTGTCTGGGGCCAACGTCCTGACTTTC
j_gene: TRBJ2-7; d_gene: .; len: 15; v_gene: TRBV4-2; abundance: .; CDR3aa: CASSQDPGLAYEQYF; CDR3nt: TGTGCCAGCAGCCAAGATCCCGGACTGGCCTACGAGCAGTACTTC
j_gene: TRBJ1-6; d_gene: TRBD1; len: 16; v_gene: TRBV13; abundance: .; CDR3aa: CASRTRRQGGDSPLHF; CDR3nt: TGTGCCAGCAGAACTCGTCGACAGGGAGGAGATTCACCCCTCCACTTT
j_gene: TRBJ2-1; d_gene: .; len: 14; v_gene: TRBV6-1; abundance: many; CDR3aa: CASCYLSSYNEQFF; CDR3nt: TGTGCCAGCTGCTACTTGAGCTCCTACAATGAGCAGTTCTTC
j_gene: TRBJ1-1; d_gene: .; len: 16; v_gene: TRBV27; abundance: .; CDR3aa: CASSLSKAAGVIEAFF; CDR3nt: TGTGCCAGCAGTTTATCGAAGGCGGCAGGTGTTATCGAAGCTTTCTTT
j_gene: TRBJ1-1; d_gene: .; len: 16; v_gene: TRBV7-9; abundance: many; CDR3aa: CASSPPGRGATTEAFF; CDR3nt: TGTGCCAGCAGCCCCCCCGGTAGAGGGGCGACCACTGAAGCTTTCTTT
j_gene: TRBJ2-1; d_gene: .; len: 16; v_gene: TRBV5-4; abundance: .; CDR3aa: CASSLASSGSYNEQFF; CDR3nt: TGTGCCAGCAGCTTGGCTAGCTCGGGCTCCTACAATGAGCAGTTCTTC
j_gene: TRBJ2-2; d_gene: .; len: 14; v_gene: TRBV7-2; abundance: .; CDR3aa: CASSWTVALGELFF; CDR3nt: TGTGCTAGCAGTTGGACCGTAGCGCTCGGGGAGCTGTTTTTT
j_gene: TRBJ1-1; d_gene: .; len: 15; v_gene: TRBV28; abundance: .; CDR3aa: CASRPLIEQDTEAFF; CDR3nt: TGTGCCAGCAGACCCCTGATTGAGCAGGACACTGAAGCTTTCTTT
j_gene: TRBJ1-5; d_gene: TRBD1; len: 16; v_gene: TRBV6-2/TRBV6-3; abundance: many; CDR3aa: CATPTLTGGGNQPQHF; CDR3nt: TGTGCCACCCCGACACTTACAGGGGGGGGCAATCAGCCCCAGCATTTT
j_gene: TRBJ1-4; d_gene: .; len: 15; v_gene: TRBV4-1; abundance: few; CDR3aa: CASSQTSGKSEKLFF; CDR3nt: TGCGCCAGCAGCCAAACGTCAGGGAAGAGTGAAAAACTGTTTTTT
j_gene: TRBJ2-3; d_gene: TRBD1; len: 15; v_gene: TRBV7-2; abundance: many; CDR3aa: CASSRGGQGADTQYF; CDR3nt: TGTGCCAGCAGCAGAGGGGGGCAGGGGGCGGATACGCAGTATTTT
j_gene: TRBJ1-5; d_gene: .; len: 12; v_gene: TRBV6-6; abundance: few; CDR3aa: CAVGGSNQPQHF; CDR3nt: TGTGCCGTAGGTGGTAGCAATCAGCCCCAGCATTTT
j_gene: TRBJ1-1; d_gene: .; len: 13; v_gene: TRBV24-1; abundance: few; CDR3aa: CATSDVTGTEAFF; CDR3nt: TGTGCCACCAGTGACGTGACGGGGACTGAAGCTTTCTTT